The rows below give T cell receptor beta chains drawn from one sample of a study of blood T cells in healthy people across ages. TCRdb used MiXCR to reprocess the 5' RACE reads, holding one entry per CDR3 protein. This sample has approximately 880,000 distinct CDR3 sequences, with 48% found just once. Input material: blood. These receptors originate from a young man in good health. Both conserved end residues are part of each CDR3. A D gene is named only where the DNA matches it firmly. Rows may omit the clone size; those that give it use once, few, many or a size class.

D gene,V gene,J gene,CDR3 length,clone size,CDR3 DNA,CDR3 protein
-,TRBV5-6,TRBJ2-7,16,-,TGTGCCAGCAGCTTGGAGCTGGCCGCGCCACCCTACGAGCAGTACTTC,CASSLELAAPPYEQYF
-,TRBV9,TRBJ2-7,14,-,TGTGCCAGCAGCTCTAAATTGTACTCCTACGAGCAGTACTTC,CASSSKLYSYEQYF
TRBD1,TRBV28,TRBJ1-5,14,few,TGTGCCAGCAGTACCAGACAGGGTCATCAGCCCCAGCATTTT,CASSTRQGHQPQHF
-,TRBV20-1,TRBJ2-3,17,-,TGCAGTGCTAGATTGGTCCGGGCGGGGGCGGACCCAGATACGCAGTATTTT,CSARLVRAGADPDTQYF
-,TRBV7-9,TRBJ2-5,14,-,TGTGCCAGCAGCTCGCCGGGACTCGGATTGACCCAGTACTTC,CASSSPGLGLTQYF
-,TRBV20-1,TRBJ2-5,14,few,TGCAGTGCTAGAGTGCAGGAGCGGCAAGAGACCCAGTACTTC,CSARVQERQETQYF
TRBD1,TRBV28,TRBJ2-7,14,-,TGTGCCAGCAGTCTCACGCGACAGGGTTACGAGCAGTACTTC,CASSLTRQGYEQYF
TRBD1,TRBV7-2,TRBJ2-7,14,-,TGTGCCAGCAGCTTAGGACAGGGGATCCACGAGCAGTACTTC,CASSLGQGIHEQYF
-,TRBV3-1,TRBJ1-2,16,few,TGTGCCAGCAGCCAAGATCTGGGGGCAACAGCCTATGGCTACACCTTC,CASSQDLGATAYGYTF
-,TRBV11-2,TRBJ2-7,14,-,TGTGCCAGCAGCTTAGTCGTCCGGAACTACGAGCAGTACTTC,CASSLVVRNYEQYF
TRBD1,TRBV2,TRBJ1-4,14,-,TGTGCCAGCAGGGCCGGGACAGGGAATGAAAAACTGTTTTTT,CASRAGTGNEKLFF
-,TRBV7-2,TRBJ1-6,15,-,TGTGCCAGCAGCTTAGGTGGAGAAAAGAATTCACCCCTCCACTTT,CASSLGGEKNSPLHF
-,TRBV6-4,TRBJ2-2,15,-,TGTGCCAGCAGTGACTTAGCTAGCGACACCGGGGAGCTGTTTTTT,CASSDLASDTGELFF
TRBD1,TRBV5-1,TRBJ2-1,14,-,TGCGCCAGCAGCTTGGTACAGGGGTTCGATGAGCAGTTCTTC,CASSLVQGFDEQFF
-,TRBV11-2,TRBJ1-2,18,-,TGTGCCAGCAGCCGAATACAAGATGCAGGGTTGATCAACTATGGCTACACCTTC,CASSRIQDAGLINYGYTF
-,TRBV5-1,TRBJ1-2,14,-,TGCGCCAGCAGCGATCCCCAGGGGAACTATGGCTACACCTTC,CASSDPQGNYGYTF
-,TRBV20-1,TRBJ2-5,14,-,TGCAGTGCTAGAGATGGTCGAAGGGCAGAGACCCAGTACTTC,CSARDGRRAETQYF
TRBD1,TRBV12-3/TRBV12-4,TRBJ1-4,14,few,TGTGCCAGCAGTCGACAGGGGGCCGGTGAAAAACTGTTTTTT,CASSRQGAGEKLFF
-,TRBV2,TRBJ2-7,10,-,TGTGCCAGCAGTGATCACGAGCAGTACTTC,CASSDHEQYF
-,TRBV10-3,TRBJ2-2,13,few,TGTGCCATCAAGCAGGCGAACACCGGGGAGCTGTTTTTT,CAIKQANTGELFF